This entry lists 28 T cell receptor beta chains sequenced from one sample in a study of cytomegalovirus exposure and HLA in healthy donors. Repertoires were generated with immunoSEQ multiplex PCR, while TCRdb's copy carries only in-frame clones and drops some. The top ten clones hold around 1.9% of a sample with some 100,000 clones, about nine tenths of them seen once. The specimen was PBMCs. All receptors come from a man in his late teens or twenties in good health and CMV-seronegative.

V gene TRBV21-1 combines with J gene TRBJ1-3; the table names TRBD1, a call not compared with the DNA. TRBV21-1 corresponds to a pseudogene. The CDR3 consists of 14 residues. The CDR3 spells CASSKHRQVNTIYF. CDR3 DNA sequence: TGTGCCAGCAGCAAACATAGACAGGTAAACACCATATATTTT.

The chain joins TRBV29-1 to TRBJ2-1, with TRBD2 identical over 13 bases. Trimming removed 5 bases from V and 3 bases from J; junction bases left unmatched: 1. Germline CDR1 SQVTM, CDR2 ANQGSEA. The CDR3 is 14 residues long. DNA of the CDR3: TGCAGCGTTAGGACTAGCGGGAGCTACAATGAGCAGTTCTTC. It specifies CSVRTSGSYNEQFF.

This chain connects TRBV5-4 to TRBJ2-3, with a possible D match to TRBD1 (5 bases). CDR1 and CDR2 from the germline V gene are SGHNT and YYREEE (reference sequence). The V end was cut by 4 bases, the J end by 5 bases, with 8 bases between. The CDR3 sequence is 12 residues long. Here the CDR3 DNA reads TGTGCCAGCAGCCCCGACAGAGATACGCAGTATTTT. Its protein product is CASSPDRDTQYF.

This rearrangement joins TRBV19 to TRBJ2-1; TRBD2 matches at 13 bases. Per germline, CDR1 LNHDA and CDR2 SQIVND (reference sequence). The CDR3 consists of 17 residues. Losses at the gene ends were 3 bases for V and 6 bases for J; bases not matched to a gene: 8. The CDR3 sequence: CASSIDGLAGVGNEQFF. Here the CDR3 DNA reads TGTGCCAGTAGTATTGATGGACTAGCGGGAGTGGGCAATGAGCAGTTCTTC.

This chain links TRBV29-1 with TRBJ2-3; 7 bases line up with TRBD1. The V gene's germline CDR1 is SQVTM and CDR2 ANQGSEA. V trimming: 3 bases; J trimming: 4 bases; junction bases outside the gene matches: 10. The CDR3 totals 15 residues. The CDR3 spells CSVDGTELYPDTQYF. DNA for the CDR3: TGCAGCGTTGATGGGACAGAATTGTACCCAGATACGCAGTATTTT.

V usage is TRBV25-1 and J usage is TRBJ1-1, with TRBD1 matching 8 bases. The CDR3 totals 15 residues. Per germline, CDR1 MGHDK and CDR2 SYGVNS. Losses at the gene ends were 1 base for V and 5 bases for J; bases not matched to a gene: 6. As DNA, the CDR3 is TGTGCCAGCAGTGAATGGGGCAGGGGGCGTACTGAAGCTTTCTTT. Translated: CASSEWGRGRTEAFF.

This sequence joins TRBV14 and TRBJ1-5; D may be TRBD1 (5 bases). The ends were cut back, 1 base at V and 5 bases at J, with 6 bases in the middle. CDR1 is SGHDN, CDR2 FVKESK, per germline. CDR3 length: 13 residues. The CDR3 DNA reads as TGTGCCAGCAGCCAAGGGGGCGATCAGCCCCAGCATTTT. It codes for CASSQGGDQPQHF.

DNA of the CDR3: TGTGCCAGCAGTCGGTCCCGGGACATGGAGACCCAGTACTTC. Its translation: CASSRSRDMETQYF. The chain carries TRBV7-2 and TRBJ2-5; D is possibly TRBD1 (6 bases). Germline assignment: CDR1 SGHTA and CDR2 FQGNSA. CDR3 length: 14 residues. The V gene lost 6 bases and the J gene lost 5 bases, with 16 bases spanning the gap.

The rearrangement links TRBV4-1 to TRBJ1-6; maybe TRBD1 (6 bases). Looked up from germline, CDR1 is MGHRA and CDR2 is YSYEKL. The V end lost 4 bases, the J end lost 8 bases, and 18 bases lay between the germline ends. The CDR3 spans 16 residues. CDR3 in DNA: TGCGCCAGCAGCCCCCACTTGGACAGTGTGGATTCACCCCTCCACTTT. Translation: CASSPHLDSVDSPLHF.

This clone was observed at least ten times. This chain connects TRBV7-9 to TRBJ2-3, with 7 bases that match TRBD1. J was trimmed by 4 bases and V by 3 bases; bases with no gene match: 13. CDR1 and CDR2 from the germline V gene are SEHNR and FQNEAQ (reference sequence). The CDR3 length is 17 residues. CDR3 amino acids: CASSFHLQGDRSDTQYF. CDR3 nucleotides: TGTGCCAGCAGCTTCCACCTTCAGGGGGATCGTTCAGATACGCAGTATTTT. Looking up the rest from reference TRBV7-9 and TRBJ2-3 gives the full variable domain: DTGVSQNPRHKITKRGQNVTFRCDPISEHNRLYWYRQTLGQGPEFLTYFQNEAQLEKSRLLSDRFSAERPKGSFSTLEIQRTEQGDSAMYLCASSFHLQGDRSDTQYFGPGTRLTVL.

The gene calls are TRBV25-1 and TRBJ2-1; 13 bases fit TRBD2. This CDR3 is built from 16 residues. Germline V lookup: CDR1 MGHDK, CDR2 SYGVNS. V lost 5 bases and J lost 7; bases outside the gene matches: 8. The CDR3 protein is CASSLRTSGSRNEQFF. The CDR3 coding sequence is TGTGCCAGCAGTTTAAGGACTAGCGGGAGCCGGAATGAGCAGTTCTTC.

In DNA form, the CDR3 reads TGTGCCAGCAGTCTACTGACTAGATACAATGAGCAGTTCTTC. Protein sequence: CASSLLTRYNEQFF. V and J are TRBV28 and TRBJ2-1, with a tentative D call TRBD2 (6 bases). V was trimmed by 5 bases and J by 4 bases, leaving 12 bases between them. This CDR3 is built from 14 residues. Per germline, CDR1 MDHEN and CDR2 SYDVKM.

Written as DNA, the CDR3 is TGCGCCAGCAGCTCCGGACAGGAATTTTTAGCTTTCTTT. It yields the protein CASSSGQEFLAFF. V gene TRBV5-1 combines with J gene TRBJ1-1, with 7 nucleotides matching TRBD1. Germline loops: CDR1 SGHRS, CDR2 YFSETQ. V gave up 3 bases and J gave up 10 bases; unmatched junction bases: 9. The CDR3 consists of 13 residues.

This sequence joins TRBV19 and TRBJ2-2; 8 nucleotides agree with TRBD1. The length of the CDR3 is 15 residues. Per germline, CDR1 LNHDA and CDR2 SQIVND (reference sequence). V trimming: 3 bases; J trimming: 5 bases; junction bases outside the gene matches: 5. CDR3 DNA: TGTGCCAGTAGTATCGGGACAGGAAGTACCGGGGAGCTGTTTTTT. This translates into CASSIGTGSTGELFF.

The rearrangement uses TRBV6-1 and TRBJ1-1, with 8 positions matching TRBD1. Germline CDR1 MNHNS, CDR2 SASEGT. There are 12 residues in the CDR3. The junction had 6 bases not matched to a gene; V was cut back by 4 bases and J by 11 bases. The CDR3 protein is CASSGTGSRAFF. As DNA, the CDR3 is TGTGCCAGCAGTGGGACAGGGAGTCGGGCTTTCTTT.

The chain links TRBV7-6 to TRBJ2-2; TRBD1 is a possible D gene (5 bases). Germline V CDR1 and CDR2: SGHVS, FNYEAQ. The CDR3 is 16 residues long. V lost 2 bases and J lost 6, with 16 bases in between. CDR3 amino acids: CASSLNRGNGAGELFF. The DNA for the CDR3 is TGTGCCAGCAGCTTAAATAGGGGAAATGGAGCCGGGGAGCTGTTTTTT. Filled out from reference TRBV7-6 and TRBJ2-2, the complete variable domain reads GAGVSQSPRYKVTKRGQDVALRCDPISGHVSLYWYRQALGQGPEFLTYFNYEAQQDKSGLPNDRFSAERPEGSISTLTIQRTEQRDSAMYRCASSLNRGNGAGELFFGEGSRLTVL.

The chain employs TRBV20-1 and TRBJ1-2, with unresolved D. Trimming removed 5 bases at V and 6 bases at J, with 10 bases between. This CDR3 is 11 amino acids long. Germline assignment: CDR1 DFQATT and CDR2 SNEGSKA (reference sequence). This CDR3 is CSAQGGNGYTF. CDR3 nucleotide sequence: TGCAGTGCTCAAGGAGGGAATGGCTACACCTTC.

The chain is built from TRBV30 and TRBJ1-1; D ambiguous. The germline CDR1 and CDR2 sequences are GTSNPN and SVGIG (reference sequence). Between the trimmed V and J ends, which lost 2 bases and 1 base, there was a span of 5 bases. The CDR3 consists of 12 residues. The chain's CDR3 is CAWSSQNTEAFF. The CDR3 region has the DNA TGTGCCTGGAGTAGCCAGAACACTGAAGCTTTCTTT.

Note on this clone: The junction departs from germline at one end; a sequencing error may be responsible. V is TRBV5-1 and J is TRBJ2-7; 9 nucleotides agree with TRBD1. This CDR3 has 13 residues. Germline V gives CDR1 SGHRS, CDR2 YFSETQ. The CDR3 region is CASSPGQGREKNF. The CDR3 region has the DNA TGCGCCAGCAGCCCGGGACAGGGAAGGGAGAAGAACTTC.

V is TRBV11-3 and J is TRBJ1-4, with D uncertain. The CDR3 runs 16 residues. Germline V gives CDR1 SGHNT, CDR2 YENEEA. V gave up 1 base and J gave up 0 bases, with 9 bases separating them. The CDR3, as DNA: TGTGCCAGCAGCTTAGTGCGGGGTGCAACTAATGAAAAACTGTTTTTT. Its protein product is CASSLVRGATNEKLFF.

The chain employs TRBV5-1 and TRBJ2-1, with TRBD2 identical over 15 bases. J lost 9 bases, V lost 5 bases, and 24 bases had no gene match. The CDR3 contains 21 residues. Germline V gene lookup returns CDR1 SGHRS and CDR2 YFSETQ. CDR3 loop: CASSNPGLAGGTVLPATEQFF. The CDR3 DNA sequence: TGCGCCAGCAGTAATCCGGGACTAGCGGGGGGTACCGTCCTGCCCGCGACTGAGCAGTTCTTC.

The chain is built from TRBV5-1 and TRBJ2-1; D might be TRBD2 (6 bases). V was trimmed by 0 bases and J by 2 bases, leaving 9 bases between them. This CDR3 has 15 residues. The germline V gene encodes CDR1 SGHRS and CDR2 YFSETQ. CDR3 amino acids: CASSLVSGAYNEQFF. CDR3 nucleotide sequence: TGCGCCAGCAGCTTGGTTAGCGGTGCCTACAATGAGCAGTTCTTC.

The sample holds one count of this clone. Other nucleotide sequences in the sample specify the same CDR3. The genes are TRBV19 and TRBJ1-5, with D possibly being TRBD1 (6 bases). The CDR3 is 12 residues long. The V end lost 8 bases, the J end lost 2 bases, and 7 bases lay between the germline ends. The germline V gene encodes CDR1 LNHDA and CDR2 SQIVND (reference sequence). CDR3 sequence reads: CASRQGNQPQHF. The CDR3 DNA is TGTGCCAGTCGACAGGGCAATCAGCCCCAGCATTTT.

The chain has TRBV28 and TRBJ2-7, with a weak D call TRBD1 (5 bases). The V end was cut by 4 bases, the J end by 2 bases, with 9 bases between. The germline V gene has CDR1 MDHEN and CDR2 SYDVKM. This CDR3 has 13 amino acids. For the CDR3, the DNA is TGTGCCAGCAGTTCTAGACAGACCTACGAGCAGTACTTC. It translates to CASSSRQTYEQYF.

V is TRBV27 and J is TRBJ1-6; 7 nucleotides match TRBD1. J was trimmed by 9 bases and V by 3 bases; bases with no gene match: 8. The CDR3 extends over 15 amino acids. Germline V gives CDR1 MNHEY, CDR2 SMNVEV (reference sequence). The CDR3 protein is CASSFRQGGVSPLHF. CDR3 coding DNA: TGTGCCAGCAGTTTCCGACAGGGCGGCGTTTCACCCCTCCACTTT.

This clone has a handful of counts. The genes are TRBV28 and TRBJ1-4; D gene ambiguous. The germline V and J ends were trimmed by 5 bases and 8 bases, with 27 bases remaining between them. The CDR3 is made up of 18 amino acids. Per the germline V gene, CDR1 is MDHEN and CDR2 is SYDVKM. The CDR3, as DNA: TGTGCCAGCAGTCCTCAGGCGGACGAGGGCATTAAGCGGGAAAAACTGTTTTTT. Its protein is CASSPQADEGIKREKLFF.

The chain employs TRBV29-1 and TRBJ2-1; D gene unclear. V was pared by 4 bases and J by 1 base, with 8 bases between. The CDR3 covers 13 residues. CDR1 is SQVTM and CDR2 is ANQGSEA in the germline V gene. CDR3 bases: TGCAGCGTTGTGGGCACATCCTACAATGAGCAGTTCTTC. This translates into CSVVGTSYNEQFF.

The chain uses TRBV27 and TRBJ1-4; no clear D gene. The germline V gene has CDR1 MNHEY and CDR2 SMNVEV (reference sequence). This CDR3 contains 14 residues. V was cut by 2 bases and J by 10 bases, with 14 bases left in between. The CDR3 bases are TGTGCCAGCAGTTTAGGCCGCTCTTTTGGAAAACTGTTTTTT. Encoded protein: CASSLGRSFGKLFF.